The T cell receptor beta chain under discussion was sequenced for a study of blood T cells in healthy people across ages (dated by TCRdb to the mid-2010s). Notes on the research overall: Template switching captured roughly one uniquely barcoded TCR beta cDNA molecule per two T cells in model experiments. The study measured age-related changes in TCR beta repertoire diversity using deep sequencing normalized with unique cDNA molecular identifiers. Four age groups were formed from the donors: young (average approximately 15 years), middle-aged (approximately 40), aged (about 62) and long-lived (roughly 88). To avoid experimental bias, donors of different ages were spread randomly across the sequencing lanes. Using the same blood draw, the study looked at two additional independent replicas of 1 million unique cDNA reads for two donors, one aged 18 to 30 and the other aged 80 or older.

V sheds 4 bases and J sheds 1 base, leaving 7 bases between their ends. In the germline V gene, CDR1 corresponds to MNHEY and CDR2 to SVGAGI. There are 13 amino acids in the CDR3, from cysteine to phenylalanine inclusive. Solely the CDR3 DNA is kept, with 39 bases framed from the first base. A word on this clonotype: This receptor's antigen is unknown. It has no much larger one-base neighbor in the sample; base qualities were not kept.

The receptor library was made with 5' RACE. The sequencer was an Illumina HiSeq 2500. A second PCR of roughly 7 to 12 cycles was run with a J-beta primer mix and a sample-barcoded 5' primer. Each TCR beta cDNA molecule received a unique molecular identifier from a template-switch 5' adaptor carrying 12 random nucleotides. At least 2.5 million CDR3-containing paired-end reads were obtained from each sample. First-strand cDNA synthesis was performed from all RNA using the Mint cDNA synthesis kit, with priming by a TRBC-specific oligonucleotide. After uracil-DNA glycosylase treatment, a first 18-cycle PCR used universal primers M1SS and BC2_uni_R on all cDNA. The original methods were these. For normalization, 1 million high-quality reads, each with a distinct molecular identifier, were randomly selected from each sample. Instead of being binned into consensus sequences, reads with shared molecular identifiers were discarded. MiTCR, with a Q25 quality threshold and the strictest error-elimination algorithm, was used for CDR3 identification, clonotype clustering and error correction. A nonparametric unseen species model with Euler transformation was used to estimate lower-bound total TCR beta diversity. TCRdb redid the processing of the public reads, applying fastp at Q25 and MiXCR, and retained in-frame beta chains. Identical CDR3 protein sequences are pooled into one entry, listed with their most common genes and DNA. These V and J calls rely on TCRdb rather than the paper's analysis. The sample has approximately 1.5 million distinct CDR3 sequences on record, approximately 42% of them singletons. Of the sample, about 4% falls within the top ten clones.

The roughly 42 donors, aged 6 to 90 years, were systemically healthy Caucasian individuals from Russia. Approximately 11 milliliters of peripheral blood were drawn from each donor into EDTA-treated Vacutainer tubes. Ficoll-Paque density-gradient centrifugation was used to isolate PBMCs, with at least 6.5 million per sample. Trizol reagent was used to extract total RNA from PBMCs, with at least 6 micrograms per sample. For every donor, an aliquot of PBMCs went through flow cytometry to measure the percentages of naive CD45RAhigh/CD27high T cells. The study at large found these results: The percentage of naive T cells measured by flow cytometry correlated strongly with observed TCR beta diversity. Estimates of total diversity based on one million sequenced T cells were considered lower bounds and underestimates. As age increased, observed TCR beta diversity per million T cells dropped in a roughly linear way, and a significant reduction was already evident by age around 41. Compared with the aged group, more naive CD4+ T cells, fewer expanded clones and increased TCR diversity were shown by the long-lived group, suggesting age selection. Donor CMV infection status was unknown, potentially confounding age-related changes in expanded clonotypes. Because profiling used bulk unsorted PBMCs, naive and antigen-experienced compartments could not be compared conclusively.

The source of this sequence is a woman aged 18-29 years in good health. This receptor chain uses TRBV6-5 and TRBJ2-5, with the D gene call left open. The sequencing sample was made of blood. The CDR3 is CASSSLSQETQYF. The sequenced DNA: TGTGCCAGCAGTTCCCTTAGCCAAGAGACCCAGTACTTC.